This T cell receptor beta chain was retrieved from a study of blood T cell repertoires in COVID-19. Turning to the study itself: Samples came from the United States, Italy and Spain, spanning acute and convalescent COVID-19.

Original data processing: Estimates of nucleated cell counts were drawn from the amplification of reference gene primers. Only in-frame clones appear in the TCRdb table, and some are missing; sequencing was by immunoSEQ multiplex PCR. The V and J calls and clone size are taken from that table; D and trimming were inferred from the DNA. Of about 320,000 clones in the sample, nearly 90% were seen once. V was pared by 6 bases and J by 4 bases, with 6 bases between. The CDR3 is 11 amino acids. Participant ages covered roughly 18 to 89 years across 25 or so US areas. Two negative PCRs, clearance, or symptom resolution characterized the recovered Cohort 3 donors.

The chain employs TRBV12-3 or TRBV12-4 and TRBJ1-2; a weak D match, TRBD1 (5 bases). The sequencing input was PBMCs or T cells enriched from blood (not recorded which). The clonotype was recovered from a woman under 40 who had recovered from COVID-19. The CDR3 region has the DNA TGTGCCAGCAGACAGGTCTATGGCTACACCTTC. It translates to CASRQVYGYTF.